Following are 9 T cell receptor beta chains from one sample sequenced in a study of molecular identifiers for immune sequencing clone quantification. Each CDR3 protein gets one entry after TCRdb re-called the PCR reads with MiXCR. The sample carries roughly 90,000 distinct CDR3 sequences, 20% to 25% recorded once. The specimen was naive CD8+ T cells from blood, with Jurkat cell RNA spiked in. The subset was: FACS-sorted CD8+CD4-CCR7+CD45RA+ naive T cells. These receptors all stem from a human donor in good health. Some libraries in this study had Jurkat cell RNA spiked in.

The chain uses TRBV7-9 and TRBJ2-1; D call uncertain. V gave up 3 bases and J gave up 3 bases, with 9 bases separating them. CDR3 length: 14 amino acids. CDR1 and CDR2 from the germline V gene are SEHNR and FQNEAQ (reference sequence). This chain's CDR3 is CASSFRLGYNEQFF. The CDR3, as DNA: TGTGCCAGCAGCTTTCGGTTGGGCTACAATGAGCAGTTCTTC.

Notes on this clonotype: Given a much more abundant clone one base away, this may be a read error. The rearrangement links TRBV29-1 to TRBJ2-3; 8 positions agree with TRBD1. The CDR3 loop spans 13 amino acids. CDR1 and CDR2 (germline): SQVTM, ANQGSEA. Here the CDR3 DNA reads TGCCGCGTTGAAGGACAGGGTTACACCCCGGGGTATTTT. Amino acids: CRVEGQGYTPGYF.

There are many counts of this clonotype. The genes are TRBV6-5 and TRBJ2-3, with 7 bases that match TRBD2. Germline V CDR1 and CDR2: MNHEY, SVGAGI. Trimming at V came to 5 bases and at J to 7 bases, leaving 9 bases not matched to a gene. The length of the CDR3 is 14 residues. CDR3 in DNA: TGTGCCAGCAGTCCTGGACTAGGTCTCAATACGCAGTATTTT. Translation: CASSPGLGLNTQYF.

This clonotype was counted at least ten times. The J gene is TRBJ2-5, the V gene TRBV29-1, with a possible D match to TRBD2 (6 bases). The V end lost 3 bases, the J end lost 0 bases, and 8 bases lay between the germline ends. CDR1 and CDR2 (germline): SQVTM, ANQGSEA. This CDR3 spans 13 amino acids. The CDR3 DNA sequence: TGCAGCGTTGAGCGGGGTTACCAAGAGACCCAGTACTTC. Translating it yields CSVERGYQETQYF.

This clonotype was detected a few times. The J gene is TRBJ1-6, the V gene TRBV4-1, with TRBD1 matching over 7 bases. CDR3 length: 15 residues. The germline gives CDR1 MGHRA, CDR2 YSYEKL. Unmatched junction bases numbered 4, after V lost 1 base and J lost 7 bases. CDR3 in amino acids: CASSQVSRGNSPLHF. The DNA for the CDR3 is TGCGCCAGCAGCCAAGTCTCCAGGGGGAATTCACCCCTCCACTTT.

This clonotype was seen just once. V is TRBV15 and J is TRBJ2-1; D unresolved. Trimming took 1 base from V and 0 from J, leaving 7 bases between them. The CDR3 consists of 15 residues. Germline CDR1 reads LNHNV; CDR2 reads YYDKDF (reference sequence). The CDR3 nucleotides read TGTGCCACCAGCAGAGCCGGAAGCTCCTACAATGAGCAGTTCTTC. Translation: CATSRAGSSYNEQFF.

The table lists this clonotype with many counts. This chain links TRBV7-9 with TRBJ2-1, with D unresolved. Germline V lookup: CDR1 SEHNR, CDR2 FQNEAQ (reference sequence). CDR3 length: 15 residues. Deletions cut 6 bases from V and 7 bases from J, with 19 bases between. The CDR3 DNA sequence: TGTGCCAGCAGTTTACCCCCCCGGATCGGTAATGAGCAGTTCTTC. Protein: CASSLPPRIGNEQFF.

The rearrangement joins TRBV9 to TRBJ1-1; perhaps TRBD1 as D (6 bases). Germline V gene lookup returns CDR1 SGDLS and CDR2 YYNGEE. This CDR3 has 17 amino acids. Between the trimmed V and J ends, which lost 4 bases and 1 base, there was a span of 20 bases. Here the CDR3 DNA reads TGTGCCAGCAGCACGACCTACAGGGTTATGTCGAACACTGAAGCTTTCTTT. Translated: CASSTTYRVMSNTEAFF.

A word on this clonotype: This may stem from a read error, because a much larger clone lies one nucleotide away. The chain carries TRBV15 and TRBJ2-5; tentative D call: TRBD1 (6 bases). This CDR3 region has 15 residues. The germline V and J ends were trimmed by 5 bases and 4 bases, with 17 bases remaining between them. CDR1 is LNHNV, CDR2 YYDKDF, per germline (reference sequence). The CDR3 DNA reads as TGTGCCACCAGCGGGGGCGAGACAGTACGAGAGACCCAGTACTTC. This gives the protein CATSGGETVRETQYF.